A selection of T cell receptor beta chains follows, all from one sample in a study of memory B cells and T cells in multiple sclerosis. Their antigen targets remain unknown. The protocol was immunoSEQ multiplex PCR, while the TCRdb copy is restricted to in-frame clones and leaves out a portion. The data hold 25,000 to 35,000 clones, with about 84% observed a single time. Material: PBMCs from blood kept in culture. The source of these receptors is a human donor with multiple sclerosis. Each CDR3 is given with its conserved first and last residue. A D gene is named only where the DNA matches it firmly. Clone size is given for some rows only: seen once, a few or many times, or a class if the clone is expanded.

CASSQTGPYGYTF,TGCGCCAGCAGTCAGACAGGCCCCTATGGCTACACCTTC,TRBJ1-2,TRBV23-1,.,13,.
CASSSTATMNTEAFF,TGTGCCAGCAGTTCAACAGCTACTATGAACACTGAAGCTTTCTTT,TRBJ1-1,TRBV6-6,few,15,.
CASSSRGQGNYGYTF,TGTGCCAGCAGCAGCAGAGGACAGGGGAACTATGGCTACACCTTC,TRBJ1-2,TRBV5-4,few,15,TRBD1
CAWSVTGGGNTIYF,TGTGCCTGGAGCGTAACAGGGGGAGGAAACACCATATATTTT,TRBJ1-3,TRBV30,.,14,TRBD1
CASSAGLAGVGQETQYF,TGTGCCAGCAGCGCCGGACTAGCGGGAGTAGGGCAAGAGACCCAGTACTTC,TRBJ2-5,TRBV9,.,17,TRBD2
CASSLARAQGTQYF,TGCGCCAGCAGCTTGGCCCGGGCCCAAGGGACCCAGTACTTC,TRBJ2-5,TRBV5-1,.,14,.
CASRRTGGRYYGYTF,TGCGCCAGCAGAAGGACAGGGGGAAGATACTATGGCTACACCTTC,TRBJ1-2,TRBV5-1,once,15,TRBD1
CASSQLVGVDNEQFF,TGTGCCAGCAGCCAATTAGTCGGAGTCGACAATGAGCAGTTCTTC,TRBJ2-1,TRBV16,.,15,.
CASSLEGDPGNTIYF,TGTGCCAGCAGCTTGGAAGGGGACCCTGGAAACACCATATATTTT,TRBJ1-3,TRBV5-4,.,15,.
CASRGTGSYEQYF,TGTGCCAGCCGAGGGACAGGGAGCTACGAGCAGTACTTC,TRBJ2-7,TRBV7-3,.,13,TRBD1
CATQTGNNSPLHF,TGTGCCACCCAGACAGGGAATAATTCACCCCTCCACTTT,TRBJ1-6,TRBV15,.,13,TRBD1
CASNKQGFQPQHF,TGTGCCAGTAACAAACAGGGTTTTCAGCCCCAGCATTTT,TRBJ1-5,TRBV19,few,13,.
CASTRTSGVYNEQFF,TGTGCCAGCACAAGAACTAGCGGGGTTTACAATGAGCAGTTCTTC,TRBJ2-1,TRBV2,.,15,TRBD2
CATSKGTAYEQYF,TGTGCCACCAGCAAGGGGACAGCCTACGAGCAGTACTTC,TRBJ2-7,TRBV15,.,13,TRBD1
CASSLGLAGGRNEQFF,TGTGCCAGCAGCCTCGGACTAGCGGGGGGGCGCAATGAGCAGTTCTTC,TRBJ2-1,TRBV7-9,.,16,TRBD2
CASSADLGAGGETQYF,TGTGCCAGCAGCGCTGACCTAGGGGCAGGAGGGGAGACCCAGTACTTC,TRBJ2-5,TRBV9,.,16,.
CASSLDRGTEAFF,TGTGCCAGCAGCCTTGACAGGGGAACTGAAGCTTTCTTT,TRBJ1-1,TRBV2,once,13,TRBD1
CASSVSRASSGANVLTF,TGTGCCAGCAGTGTGAGTAGAGCGAGCTCTGGGGCCAACGTCCTGACTTTC,TRBJ2-6,TRBV6-1,.,17,.
CASSGYRGTTNEKLFF,TGTGCCAGCAGTGGTTACAGGGGAACCACTAATGAAAAACTGTTTTTT,TRBJ1-4,TRBV2,.,16,TRBD1
CAISDGLAGNTGELFF,TGTGCCATCAGCGACGGACTAGCGGGGAACACCGGGGAGCTGTTTTTT,TRBJ2-2,TRBV10-3,.,16,TRBD2
CASRLAGLPTDTQYF,TGTGCCAGCAGATTAGCGGGGCTTCCCACAGATACGCAGTATTTT,TRBJ2-3,TRBV9,.,15,TRBD2
CASSPGWAGVNTEAFF,TGTGCCAGCAGCCCGGGCTGGGCAGGGGTGAACACTGAAGCTTTCTTT,TRBJ1-1,TRBV5-6,.,16,.
CATERSLAKNIQYF,TGTGCCACCGAAAGATCCCTAGCCAAAAACATTCAGTACTTC,TRBJ2-4,TRBV6-6,.,14,.
CASRRQGGTGELFF,TGTGCCAGCAGACGACAGGGGGGTACCGGGGAGCTGTTTTTT,TRBJ2-2,TRBV28,.,14,TRBD1
CTSRQGETDTQYF,TGCACCAGCAGACAGGGGGAAACAGATACGCAGTATTTT,TRBJ2-3,TRBV1,.,13,.
CASSYARDSPDTQYF,TGTGCCAGCAGTTACGCAAGGGACTCCCCAGATACGCAGTATTTT,TRBJ2-3,TRBV6-5,.,15,.
CASSRGHSEKLFF,TGCGCCAGCAGCAGGGGGCACAGTGAAAAACTGTTTTTT,TRBJ1-4,TRBV5-1,.,13,TRBD1
CASRQQGFPGNTIYF,TGTGCCAGCAGGCAACAGGGCTTCCCTGGAAACACCATATATTTT,TRBJ1-3,TRBV6-6,.,15,.